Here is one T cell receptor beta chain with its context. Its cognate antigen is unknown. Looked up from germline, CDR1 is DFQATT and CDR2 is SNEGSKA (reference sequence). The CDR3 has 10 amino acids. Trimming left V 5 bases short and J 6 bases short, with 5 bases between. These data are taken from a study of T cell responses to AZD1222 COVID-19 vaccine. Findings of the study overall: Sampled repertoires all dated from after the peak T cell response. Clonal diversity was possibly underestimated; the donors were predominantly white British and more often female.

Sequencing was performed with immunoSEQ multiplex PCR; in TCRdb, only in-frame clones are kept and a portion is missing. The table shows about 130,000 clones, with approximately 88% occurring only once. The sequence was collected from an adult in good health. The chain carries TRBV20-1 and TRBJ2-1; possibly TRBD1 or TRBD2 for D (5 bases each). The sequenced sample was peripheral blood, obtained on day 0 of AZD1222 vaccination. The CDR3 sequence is CSAGTNEQFF. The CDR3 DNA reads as TGCAGTGCTGGGACCAATGAGCAGTTCTTC.